These 15 T cell receptor beta chains originate from one sample sequenced in a study of neoadjuvant anti-PD-1 for oral cavity cancer. TCRdb keeps only in-frame clones here, not all; method: immunoSEQ multiplex PCR. The data contain 20,000 to 25,000 clones, 25% to 35% of them singletons. Time point of the sample: after neoadjuvant nivolumab, at surgical resection. The sequences come from tumor tissue, collected after nivolumab (anti-PD-1) treatment. All receptors come from a person aged 40 to 85 with oral cavity squamous cell carcinoma.

The rearrangement links TRBV7-2 to TRBJ2-5; D may be TRBD1 (6 bases). V dropped 5 bases and J dropped 1 base, with 20 bases sitting between them. The CDR3 is 17 residues long. Germline CDR1 SGHTA, CDR2 FQGNSA. The CDR3 region is CASSQPRVGQSQETQYF. CDR3 sequence (DNA): TGTGCCAGCAGCCAACCCCGAGTGGGACAAAGCCAAGAGACCCAGTACTTC.

This clone appeared many times. The sample carries other DNA sequences with the same CDR3. This rearrangement joins TRBV27 to TRBJ2-5; no clear D gene. The V end lost 3 bases, the J end lost 4 bases, and 3 bases lay between the germline ends. Germline CDR1 is MNHEY and CDR2 is SMNVEV (reference sequence). The CDR3 runs to 11 residues. CDR3 in amino acids: CASSLGETQYF. In nucleotides, the CDR3 is TGTGCCAGCAGTTTGGGAGAGACCCAGTACTTC.

The chain combines TRBV29-1 with TRBJ2-7, with a possible D match to TRBD2 (6 bases). Germline lookup yields CDR1 SQVTM and CDR2 ANQGSEA. The CDR3 sequence is 10 residues long. V lost 5 bases to trimming and J lost 9 bases, with 11 bases between them. Here the CDR3 reads CSVHPGAQYF. DNA for the CDR3: TGCAGCGTTCATCCGGGAGCGCAGTACTTC.

This clone was seen a handful of times. The chain couples TRBV7-9 to TRBJ2-2; no clear D. CDR1 is SEHNR, CDR2 FQNEAQ, per germline (reference sequence). The CDR3 is 12 residues long. The V end lost 3 bases, the J end lost 8 bases, and 7 bases lay between the germline ends. The CDR3 region is CASSFRIGELFF. CDR3 DNA sequence: TGTGCCAGCAGCTTCAGGATTGGGGAGCTGTTTTTT.

This clone occurred a few times. V usage is TRBV11-3 and J usage is TRBJ2-3; maybe TRBD1 (6 bases). V lost 5 bases and J 9 bases, leaving 12 bases between the germline ends. The CDR3 contains 12 residues. CDR1 and CDR2 (germline): SGHNT, YENEEA. This CDR3 reads CASSDPQGTQYF. For the CDR3, the DNA is TGTGCCAGCAGCGACCCACAGGGAACGCAGTATTTT.

V usage is TRBV12-2 and J usage is TRBJ2-7; the table assigns TRBD1, which was not confirmed against the DNA. TRBV12-2 is flagged as a pseudogene. The CDR3 has 15 amino acids. As DNA, the CDR3 is TGTGCAAGTCGCTTTCGGGCAGGGGGACCCTACGAGCAGTACTTC. This encodes CASRFRAGGPYEQYF.

The gene calls are TRBV9 and TRBJ2-2; 11 positions agree with TRBD1. CDR3 length equals 18 residues. In germline, CDR1 is SGDLS, CDR2 YYNGEE. The V gene end was trimmed by 4 bases and the J gene end by 3 bases; junction bases not matched to a gene: 11. The CDR3 DNA reads as TGTGCCAGCAGCTCCCGGACAGGGGGCTTCCCGTACACCGGGGAGCTGTTTTTT. Protein sequence: CASSSRTGGFPYTGELFF. Full variable domain (outside the CDR3, taken from reference TRBV9 and TRBJ2-2): DSGVTQTPKHLITATGQRVTLRCSPRSGDLSVYWYQQSLDQGLQFLIQYYNGEERAKGNILERFSAQQFPDLHSELNLSSLELGDSALYFCASSSRTGGFPYTGELFFGEGSRLTVL.

This chain joins TRBV15 and TRBJ2-7; TRBD2 matches at 7 bases. V shed 3 bases, J shed 0 bases, and the junction held 5 bases outside the gene matches. CDR1 is LNHNV, CDR2 YYDKDF, per germline (reference sequence). CDR3 size: 15 residues. CDR3 loop: CATSRGGDYSYEQYF. DNA of the CDR3: TGTGCCACCAGCAGGGGGGGGGACTACTCCTACGAGCAGTACTTC.

The genes are TRBV28 and TRBJ1-2; 7 bases agree with TRBD1. CDR3 length: 17 residues. Germline V gene data show CDR1 as MDHEN and CDR2 as SYDVKM. V was pared by 1 base and J by 5 bases, with 13 bases of the junction left unmatched. CDR3 coding DNA: TGTGCCAGCAGTTTATTCGGGATCAGGGACAGAAGATATGGCTACACCTTC. Translated: CASSLFGIRDRRYGYTF.

The CDR3 loop is CASSQTALSGNTIYF. The CDR3 region has the DNA TGCGCCAGCAGCCAAACAGCTCTCTCTGGAAACACCATATATTTT. This sequence joins TRBV4-1 and TRBJ1-3; unclear D gene. Germline values: CDR1 MGHRA, CDR2 YSYEKL. V was pared by 2 bases and J by 0 bases, with 8 bases between. CDR3 length: 15 residues.

J is TRBJ2-1 and V is TRBV12-5; D possibly corresponds to TRBD1 (6 bases). CDR3 length: 14 amino acids. The germline gives CDR1 LGHNT, CDR2 FRNRAP. Trimming removed 2 bases from V and 8 bases from J, with 13 bases in between. The CDR3 sequence: CASGLSPGVHEQFF. CDR3 nucleotide sequence: TGTGCTAGTGGTTTGTCCCCAGGGGTTCATGAGCAGTTCTTC.

This sequence joins TRBV6-1 and TRBJ2-1, with TRBD2 identical over 13 bases. The CDR3 sequence is 17 residues long. CDR1 MNHNS and CDR2 SASEGT come from the germline V gene. V trimming: 4 bases; J trimming: 8 bases; junction bases outside the gene matches: 11. The CDR3 is CASSVAGTSGTAYEQFF. DNA of the CDR3: TGTGCCAGCAGTGTAGCCGGGACTAGCGGGACTGCCTATGAGCAGTTCTTC.

This clone showed up just a few times. The chain carries TRBV27 and TRBJ1-5; a weak D match, TRBD1 (5 bases). The CDR3 covers 14 residues. CDR1 and CDR2 from the germline V gene are MNHEY and SMNVEV (reference sequence). V lost 6 bases to trimming and J lost 6 bases, with 15 bases between them. CDR3 loop: CASSSHGRGQPQHF. CDR3 in DNA: TGTGCCAGCAGCTCACACGGGAGGGGTCAGCCCCAGCATTTT.

The chain uses TRBV5-4 and TRBJ2-7, with 15 bases identical to TRBD2. CDR3 size: 15 residues. Germline V gene lookup returns CDR1 SGHNT and CDR2 YYREEE (reference sequence). Trimming removed 3 bases from V and 5 bases from J; junction bases left unmatched: 3. CDR3 coding DNA: TGTGCCAGCAGCTCCCGGACTAGCGGGAGGGACGAGCAGTACTTC. This encodes CASSSRTSGRDEQYF.

The J gene is TRBJ2-7, the V gene TRBV18, with TRBD2 matching over 9 bases. V dropped 3 bases and J dropped 1; count of bases not matched to a gene: 4. The germline V gene has CDR1 KGHSH and CDR2 LQKENI. This CDR3 is 15 amino acids long. The CDR3 region is CASSPDSGGSYEQYF. The CDR3 nucleotides read TGTGCCAGCTCACCCGACAGCGGGGGGTCCTACGAGCAGTACTTC.